Each of the 8 T cell receptor beta chains below was sequenced from the same sample in a study of T cells after yellow fever vaccination. TCRdb independently ran MiXCR on the 5' RACE reads; one entry per CDR3 protein. The data show 200,000 to 300,000 distinct CDR3 sequences, with roughly 6.2% seen just once and about 1% held by the top ten. The source material was CD4+ T cells sorted from PBMCs, sampled on the day of the yellow fever booster vaccination. Every receptor here comes from a man aged 25-45 years who received the YFV17D yellow fever vaccine.

The genes are TRBV20-1 and TRBJ2-7, with 10 bases that match TRBD2. The CDR3 length is 15 residues. Germline V gene data show CDR1 as DFQATT and CDR2 as SNEGSKA (reference sequence). With 4 bases clipped from V and 2 bases from J, the junction kept 8 bases outside the gene matches. The CDR3 loop is CSATYTGTSAYEQYF. DNA for the CDR3: TGCAGTGCTACTTACACCGGGACTAGCGCCTACGAGCAGTACTTC.

This chain links TRBV7-2 with TRBJ2-5, with 7 bases that match TRBD1. The CDR3 runs to 15 residues. V lost 0 bases and J lost 3; bases outside the gene matches: 4. Germline CDR1 is SGHTA and CDR2 is FQGNSA. CDR3: CASSLAGTAKETQYF. CDR3 nucleotides: TGTGCCAGCAGCTTAGCCGGGACAGCTAAAGAGACCCAGTACTTC. Variable domain in full (rest from reference TRBV7-2 and TRBJ2-5): GAGVSQSPSNKVTEKGKDVELRCDPISGHTALYWYRQSLGQGLEFLIYFQGNSAPDKSGLPSDRFSAERTGGSVSTLTIQRTQQEDSAVYLCASSLAGTAKETQYFGPGTRLLVL.

Many counts were recorded for this clonotype. The V call is TRBV11-2, the J call TRBJ2-1; no reliable D call. The CDR3 spans 13 residues. Trimming removed 5 bases at V and 4 bases at J, with 9 bases between. CDR1 is SGHAT, CDR2 FQNNGV, per germline. CDR3 coding DNA: TGTGCCAGCAGCCCGGACCAATACAATGAGCAGTTCTTC. It translates to CASSPDQYNEQFF.

The V and J genes are TRBV4-3 and TRBJ2-1; 7 nucleotides match TRBD2. The CDR3 is 15 residues long. Germline V gives CDR1 LGHNA, CDR2 YSLEER. The junction had 8 bases not matched to a gene; V was cut back by 4 bases and J by 5 bases. DNA for the CDR3: TGCGCCAGCAGCCGCTTCGGGACTACCAACAATGAGCAGTTCTTC. It translates to CASSRFGTTNNEQFF.

This clonotype was counted only a few times. The chain joins TRBV29-1 to TRBJ1-2; D unclear. Between the trimmed V and J ends, which lost 2 bases and 0 bases, there was a span of 10 bases. This CDR3 region has 14 residues. Per the germline V gene, CDR1 is SQVTM and CDR2 is ANQGSEA. The CDR3 DNA follows: TGCAGCGTTGAAACATCCGGGACTAACTATGGCTACACCTTC. It translates to CSVETSGTNYGYTF.

The V gene is TRBV29-1, the J gene TRBJ2-7, with 8 bases identical to TRBD2. The germline V gene encodes CDR1 SQVTM and CDR2 ANQGSEA. Unmatched junction bases numbered 12, after V lost 7 bases and J lost 13 bases. The CDR3 has 11 amino acids. The CDR3 here is CSAETSARCYF. The CDR3 region has the DNA TGCAGCGCCGAGACTAGCGCAAGATGTTACTTC.

This clonotype was seen more than once but under ten times. The chain uses TRBV10-3 and TRBJ2-7; TRBD2 aligns across 10 bases. V trimming: 0 bases; J trimming: 7 bases; junction bases outside the gene matches: 18. Germline loops: CDR1 ENHRY, CDR2 SYGVKD. The CDR3 has 19 residues. In DNA form, the CDR3 reads TGTGCCATCAGTGAGTCTTTTCCAGGGGGCACTAGCGGGACCTTGGAGCAGTACTTC. Amino acid sequence: CAISESFPGGTSGTLEQYF.

The table lists this clonotype with many counts. The chain links TRBV10-3 to TRBJ2-5, with 9 bases identical to TRBD2. The CDR3 extends over 15 amino acids. From germline, CDR1 is ENHRY and CDR2 SYGVKD. V lost 4 bases, J lost 5 bases, and 8 bases stayed unmatched. CDR3 in amino acids: CAISGVAGESETQYF. The CDR3 DNA reads as TGTGCCATCAGTGGGGTAGCGGGAGAGTCGGAGACCCAGTACTTC.